This TCR beta chain was captured in a study of PD-1 blockade in classical Hodgkin lymphoma. Study-wide points: At C4D1, TCR diversity had climbed significantly for CD4+ cells, though not for CD8+ cells. Exclusion applied to patients who initiated nivolumab less than 1 year following ASCT. Newly diagnosed patients and complete responders had comparable diversity at baseline. Although disease activity or prior therapy may be involved, causes of the repertoire differences remain undefined.

Remarks on this clone: Its specificity is unknown.

Data came from immunoSEQ multiplex PCR; TCRdb stores just in-frame clones and leaves some out. The sample holds about 31,000 clones; more than 65% are singletons and the top ten take around 4%. Trimming removed 5 bases from V and 5 bases from J; junction bases left unmatched: 6. This CDR3 has 15 residues. Germline values: CDR1 SGHTA, CDR2 FQGNSA. There was relapse after autologous stem cell transplantation in every patient, and there was variation in brentuximab vedotin exposure. The sequence was obtained from a human donor with classical Hodgkin lymphoma. The V gene is TRBV7-2, the J gene TRBJ2-2; TRBD1 matches at 9 bases. The sequencing here drew on peripheral blood mononuclear cells (PBMCs), taken before the second cycle of nivolumab. The DNA of the CDR3 is TGTGCCAGCAGCCTAGGGACAGGGAGGACCGGGGAGCTGTTTTTT. This gives the protein CASSLGTGRTGELFF.